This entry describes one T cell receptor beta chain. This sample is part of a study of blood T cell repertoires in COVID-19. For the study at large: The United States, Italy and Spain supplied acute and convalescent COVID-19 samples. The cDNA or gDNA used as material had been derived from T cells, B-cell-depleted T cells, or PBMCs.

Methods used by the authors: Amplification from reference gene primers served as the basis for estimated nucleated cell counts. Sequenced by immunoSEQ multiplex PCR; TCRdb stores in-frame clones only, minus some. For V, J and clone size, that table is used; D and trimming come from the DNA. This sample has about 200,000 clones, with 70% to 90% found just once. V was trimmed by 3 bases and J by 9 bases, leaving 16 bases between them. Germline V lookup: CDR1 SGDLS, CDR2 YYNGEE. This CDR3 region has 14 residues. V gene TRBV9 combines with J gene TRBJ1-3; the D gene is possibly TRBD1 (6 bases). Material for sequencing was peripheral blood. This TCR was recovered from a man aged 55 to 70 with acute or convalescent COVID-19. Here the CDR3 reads CASSADHRDFTIYF. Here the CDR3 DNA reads TGTGCCAGCAGCGCGGACCACAGGGATTTCACCATATATTTT. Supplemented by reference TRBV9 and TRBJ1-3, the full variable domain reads DSGVTQTPKHLITATGQRVTLRCSPRSGDLSVYWYQQSLDQGLQFLIQYYNGEERAKGNILERFSAQQFPDLHSELNLSSLELGDSALYFCASSADHRDFTIYFGEGSWLTVV.